Below are 27 T cell receptor beta chains sequenced from a single sample in a study of graft-versus-host responses after intestinal transplantation. Clones were sequenced by immunoSEQ multiplex PCR, and TCRdb holds only the in-frame ones, with some missing. The sample yields 16,000 or so clones, approximately 95% seen once. Sequenced material: PBMCs, taken 23 days after intestinal transplant. Receptors originate from a human patient who received an intestinal transplant, so some T cells may come from the graft donor.

CDR3 sequence: CSAREDYEQYF. The CDR3 nucleotides are TGCAGTGCTAGAGAGGACTACGAGCAGTACTTC. The chain employs TRBV20-1 and TRBJ2-7; no clear D. The CDR3 sequence is 11 residues long. Germline lookup yields CDR1 DFQATT and CDR2 SNEGSKA (reference sequence). V lost 0 bases and J 3 bases, leaving 3 bases between the germline ends.

The J gene is TRBJ1-1, the V gene TRBV4-2; 7 bases agree with TRBD1. The junction had 10 bases not matched to a gene; V was cut back by 0 bases and J by 6 bases. The CDR3 extends over 16 amino acids. Germline V lookup: CDR1 LGHNA, CDR2 YNFKEQ. The CDR3 nucleotides read TGTGCCAGCAGCCAAGATTGGGAGACAGGGATGGCTGAAGCTTTCTTT. Translation gives CASSQDWETGMAEAFF.

The chain joins TRBV14 to TRBJ2-7; D is possibly TRBD1 or TRBD2 (6 bases each). V lost 2 bases, J lost 5 bases, and 16 bases lay in between. This CDR3 contains 15 residues. CDR1 and CDR2 from the germline V gene are SGHDN and FVKESK. The chain's CDR3 is CASSQFRGLLNEQYF. In DNA form, the CDR3 reads TGTGCCAGCAGCCAATTCCGGGGGCTGTTAAACGAGCAGTACTTC.

The chain is built from TRBV28 and TRBJ2-1; no definite D call. Germline V CDR1 and CDR2: MDHEN, SYDVKM. Trimming took off 3 bases at V and 4 bases at J, with 10 bases between the two ends. CDR3 size: 14 residues. CDR3 in amino acids: CASSFPIGYNEQFF. In nucleotides, the CDR3 is TGTGCCAGCAGTTTCCCAATAGGGTACAATGAGCAGTTCTTC.

The chain uses TRBV25-1 and TRBJ1-2; TRBD1 matches 8 bases. Germline values: CDR1 MGHDK, CDR2 SYGVNS. This CDR3 contains 15 residues. The J segment lost 3 bases and the V segment lost 4 bases, leaving 7 bases of the junction unmatched. The CDR3 sequence is CASSVGTGDHYGYTF. Here the CDR3 DNA reads TGTGCCAGCAGTGTAGGGACAGGCGATCACTATGGCTACACCTTC.

The V and J genes are TRBV6-5 and TRBJ2-7, with D perhaps TRBD2 (5 bases). The CDR3 has 14 amino acids. Germline loops: CDR1 MNHEY, CDR2 SVGAGI. V was clipped by 10 bases and J by 2 bases, with 18 bases between them. The CDR3 reads CATLVGGSTYEQYF. As DNA, the CDR3 is TGTGCCACCCTGGTTGGCGGGTCTACCTACGAGCAGTACTTC.

This clone was picked up one time. The chain links TRBV4-1 to TRBJ2-7; tentative D call: TRBD2 (5 bases). This CDR3 spans 13 amino acids. With 4 bases removed from V and 1 base from J, the gap between germline ends came to 8 bases. Germline V gene sequence: CDR1 MGHRA, CDR2 YSYEKL. CDR3 amino acids: CASSLGVSYEQYF. DNA of the CDR3: TGCGCCAGCAGCCTCGGGGTATCCTACGAGCAGTACTTC.

This clone was counted a single time. The V and J genes are TRBV6-1 and TRBJ1-2; 8 bases match TRBD1. Unmatched junction bases numbered 9, after V lost 1 base and J lost 2 bases. The CDR3 contains 17 residues. Germline V gene lookup returns CDR1 MNHNS and CDR2 SASEGT. The CDR3 nucleotides read TGTGCCAGCAGTGAAGTTTACCCCCGGGACAGGAACTATGGCTACACCTTC. It yields the protein CASSEVYPRDRNYGYTF.

The chain uses TRBV19 and TRBJ2-7; 8 nucleotides align to TRBD1. The trim removed 3 bases at V and 7 bases at J, leaving 17 bases unmatched. This CDR3 has 17 residues. The germline gives CDR1 LNHDA, CDR2 SQIVND (reference sequence). CDR3 protein: CASSIPRPTRTGWEQYF. CDR3 DNA: TGTGCCAGTAGTATCCCCCGCCCAACCCGGACAGGGTGGGAGCAGTACTTC.

V is TRBV28 and J is TRBJ1-2; possible D gene TRBD1, 6 bases. The CDR3 contains 13 residues. Trimming pared 6 bases from V and 2 bases from J, leaving 10 bases between. Looked up from germline, CDR1 is MDHEN and CDR2 is SYDVKM. CDR3: CASSRGPNYGYTF. CDR3 in DNA: TGTGCCAGCAGCCGGGGGCCAAACTATGGCTACACCTTC.

The genes are TRBV28 and TRBJ1-2; no clear D gene. The CDR3 loop spans 12 amino acids. Germline V lookup: CDR1 MDHEN, CDR2 SYDVKM. V lost 1 base, J lost 6 bases, and 6 bases lay in between. CDR3 nucleotide sequence: TGTGCCAGCAGTTTATATGGCGATGGCTACACCTTC. This gives the protein CASSLYGDGYTF.

This chain joins TRBV9 and TRBJ1-5; 10 positions match TRBD1. Germline-derived CDR1 and CDR2 are SGDLS and YYNGEE. V shed 3 bases and J 5 bases; nucleotides not matched to a gene: 2. The CDR3 has 14 amino acids. The CDR3 reads CASSAGTGDQPQHF. As DNA, the CDR3 is TGTGCCAGCAGCGCCGGGACAGGGGATCAGCCCCAGCATTTT.

The chain employs TRBV9 and TRBJ2-1, with D possibly matching TRBD2 (6 bases). V gave up 0 bases and J gave up 9 bases, with 16 bases separating them. Looked up from germline, CDR1 is SGDLS and CDR2 is YYNGEE. CDR3 length equals 15 residues. CDR3 loop: CASSVAGGGTGEQFF. As DNA, the CDR3 is TGTGCCAGCAGCGTAGCTGGTGGCGGGACGGGTGAGCAGTTCTTC.

The chain combines TRBV28 with TRBJ2-5, with TRBD1 matching over 7 bases. The CDR3 length is 15 residues. The germline CDR1 and CDR2 sequences are MDHEN and SYDVKM. V lost 10 bases, J lost 5 bases, and 16 bases stayed unmatched. The CDR3 DNA reads as TGTGCCATTCAAGGTAGACAGGGCGGTACCGAGACCCAGTACTTC. Translated: CAIQGRQGGTETQYF.

V gene TRBV6-4 combines with J gene TRBJ2-3, with D unclear. The CDR3 extends over 15 amino acids. Germline V gene lookup returns CDR1 MRHNA and CDR2 SNTAGT. The V gene lost 3 bases and the J gene lost 2 bases, with 12 bases spanning the gap. CDR3 protein: CASSEGRHSTDTQYF. The CDR3 DNA follows: TGTGCCAGCAGTGAAGGCCGGCACTCCACAGATACGCAGTATTTT.

This clone has a single count. The CDR3 region is CAWSRGQGNEKLFF. The CDR3 DNA follows: TGTGCCTGGAGTAGAGGACAGGGGAATGAAAAACTGTTTTTT. V usage is TRBV30 and J usage is TRBJ1-4; 9 bases map to TRBD1. CDR1 is GTSNPN, CDR2 SVGIG, per germline (reference sequence). The CDR3 length is 14 residues. V dropped 2 bases and J dropped 5; count of bases not matched to a gene: 3.

The gene calls are TRBV2 and TRBJ2-5; D unresolved. The germline CDR1 and CDR2 sequences are SNHLY and FYNNEI. Trimming removed 4 bases at V and 7 bases at J, with 13 bases between. This CDR3 region has 13 residues. The CDR3 region is CASSAQSLGTQYF. The CDR3 DNA reads TGTGCCAGCAGTGCACAGTCCTTAGGGACCCAGTACTTC.

J is TRBJ2-1 and V is TRBV9; 9 bases are a match to TRBD2. The ends lost 0 bases at V and 8 bases at J; junction bases unmatched: 3. The germline V gene encodes CDR1 SGDLS and CDR2 YYNGEE. The CDR3 sequence is 14 residues long. In DNA form, the CDR3 reads TGTGCCAGCAGCGTAGGCGGGAGGGCCGATGAGCAGTTCTTC. It translates to CASSVGGRADEQFF.

This rearrangement joins TRBV12-5 to TRBJ2-1; 12 nucleotides agree with TRBD2. Germline V gene sequence: CDR1 LGHNT, CDR2 FRNRAP. CDR3 length equals 16 residues. V shed 2 bases and J 8 bases; nucleotides not matched to a gene: 7. The CDR3 reads CASGLNLLAGGDEQFF. The CDR3 region has the DNA TGTGCTAGTGGTTTGAATCTGCTAGCGGGAGGGGATGAGCAGTTCTTC.

The chain links TRBV5-1 to TRBJ2-1, with 7 bases aligning to TRBD2. The CDR3 extends over 15 amino acids. In germline, CDR1 is SGHRS, CDR2 YFSETQ. Trimming took 4 bases from V and 5 from J; bases not matched to a gene: 9. CDR3 in DNA: TGCGCCAGCAGCCCCGAGGAGCGGGGACACAATGAGCAGTTCTTC. It codes for CASSPEERGHNEQFF.

This rearrangement joins TRBV5-1 to TRBJ1-2; 10 nucleotides align to TRBD1. There are 17 residues in the CDR3. The V gene end was trimmed by 1 base and the J gene end by 0 bases; junction bases not matched to a gene: 6. Looked up from germline, CDR1 is SGHRS and CDR2 is YFSETQ. The CDR3 sequence is CASSLTTGGPSNYGYTF. In DNA, the CDR3 is TGCGCCAGCAGCTTGACGACAGGGGGCCCCTCTAACTATGGCTACACCTTC. Supplemented by reference TRBV5-1 and TRBJ1-2, the full variable domain reads KAGVTQTPRYLIKTRGQQVTLSCSPISGHRSVSWYQQTPGQGLQFLFEYFSETQRNKGNFPGRFSGRQFSNSRSEMNVSTLELGDSALYLCASSLTTGGPSNYGYTFGSGTRLTVV.

This chain links TRBV7-8 with TRBJ1-2; perhaps TRBD1 as D (6 bases). V was trimmed by 3 bases and J by 1 base, leaving 15 bases between them. Looked up from germline, CDR1 is SGHVS and CDR2 is FQNEAQ. The CDR3 is made up of 16 amino acids. As DNA, the CDR3 is TGTGCCAGCAGCTTCTTAGAACAGGGCCTTAACTATGGCTACACCTTC. This sequence encodes CASSFLEQGLNYGYTF.

This clone appeared once. The chain is built from TRBV7-5 and TRBJ1-2; the D call TRBD1 from the table was never checked on the DNA. TRBV7-5 is a recognized pseudogene. The CDR3 loop spans 12 amino acids. CDR3 DNA: TGTGCCAGCAGCTTACAGGGCTATGGCTACACCTTC. Amino acid sequence: CASSLQGYGYTF.

The chain uses TRBV7-9 and TRBJ2-5; D is ambiguous. The J call may be in error: the DNA end matches TRBJ2-7 better. CDR1 is SEHNR and CDR2 is FQNEAQ in the germline V gene (reference sequence). The CDR3 is made up of 13 amino acids. The CDR3 DNA reads as TGTGCCAGCAGCCAGGCGGCTGACTACGAGCAGTACTTC. Translation gives CASSQAADYEQYF.

The chain carries TRBV25-1 and TRBJ2-5; D ambiguous. This CDR3 has 14 residues. Trimming pared 1 base from V and 0 bases from J, leaving 6 bases between. Germline lookup yields CDR1 MGHDK and CDR2 SYGVNS. CDR3 sequence (DNA): TGTGCCAGCAGTGAATTCGGGTACCAAGAGACCCAGTACTTC. Translating gives CASSEFGYQETQYF.

The genes are TRBV5-6 and TRBJ2-7; no definite D call. Germline V gives CDR1 SGHDT, CDR2 YYEEEE. This CDR3 contains 12 residues. V was pared by 1 base and J by 0 bases, with 2 bases between. In DNA form, the CDR3 reads TGTGCCAGCAGCTTGAACTCCTACGAGCAGTACTTC. As protein: CASSLNSYEQYF.

This chain connects TRBV27 to TRBJ2-1; D uncertain. Deletions cut 2 bases from V and 6 bases from J, with 11 bases between. Germline-derived CDR1 and CDR2 are MNHEY and SMNVEV (reference sequence). The CDR3 has 14 residues. DNA for the CDR3: TGTGCCAGCAGTTTAGTGGCGTGGGTCAATGAGCAGTTCTTC. It encodes CASSLVAWVNEQFF.